A selection of T cell receptor beta chains follows, all from one sample in a study of Ad26.COV2.S vaccination and SARS-CoV-2 variants. Generated by immunoSEQ multiplex PCR, the TCRdb table keeps only in-frame clones and is missing some. In the table there are around 320,000 clones, around 81% of which are singletons. Sequencing was performed on peripheral blood, taken in a trial of Ad26.COV2.S vaccine versus placebo. Every receptor here comes from a person between 18 and 65 years old who received the Ad26.COV2.S COVID-19 vaccine or a placebo. Both conserved end residues are part of each CDR3. The D gene is left open where the match is weak. Only some rows state a clone size, as once, few, many or a class for expanded clones.

V gene	D gene	clone size	J gene	CDR3 protein	CDR3 DNA
TRBV6-5	NA	NA	TRBJ1-1	CASTSSGVSEAFF	TGTGCCAGCACCTCGTCAGGGGTGTCTGAAGCTTTCTTT
TRBV11-2	NA	NA	TRBJ1-4	CASRLGRITNEKLFF	TGTGCCAGTCGGTTAGGGAGGATAACTAATGAAAAACTGTTTTTT
TRBV5-5	NA	NA	TRBJ1-2	CASTPGAGLYGYTF	TGTGCCAGCACCCCAGGGGCAGGTCTATATGGCTACACCTTC
TRBV27	TRBD1	NA	TRBJ1-5	CASSGQGENQPQHF	TGTGCCAGCAGCGGACAGGGGGAGAATCAGCCCCAGCATTTT
TRBV6-1	TRBD2	NA	TRBJ2-7	CASSERPSGGSSYEQYF	TGTGCCAGCAGTGAGCGGCCTAGCGGGGGATCCTCCTACGAGCAGTACTTC
TRBV4-1	NA	NA	TRBJ1-5	CASSQVPVSNQPQHF	TGCGCCAGCAGCCAAGTTCCTGTTAGCAATCAGCCCCAGCATTTT
TRBV4-1	NA	NA	TRBJ2-2	CASYGAGELFF	TGCGCCTCATATGGAGCCGGGGAGCTGTTTTTT
TRBV5-1	TRBD2	once	TRBJ2-7	CASSYLHSSGGAYEQYF	TGCGCCAGCAGCTACCTACACTCCAGCGGGGGGGCCTACGAGCAGTACTTC
TRBV2	NA	NA	TRBJ2-4	CASSADSGSENIQYF	TGTGCCAGCAGCGCAGACAGTGGGAGTGAAAACATTCAGTACTTC
TRBV18	NA	NA	TRBJ2-2	CASSPTNIRGLGIANTGELFF	TGTGCCAGCTCACCAACGAATATAAGGGGCTTAGGGATTGCGAACACCGGGGAGCTGTTTTTT
TRBV5-1	NA	NA	TRBJ1-2	CASSLKGNYGYTF	TGCGCCAGCAGCTTGAAAGGGAACTATGGCTACACCTTC
TRBV9	NA	NA	TRBJ2-7	CASRGASYEQYF	TGTGCCAGCCGCGGGGCCTCCTACGAGCAGTACTTC
TRBV6-5	NA	once	TRBJ1-4	CASSRGQTNEKLFF	TGTGCCAGCAGTCGCGGACAGACTAATGAAAAACTGTTTTTT
TRBV6-5	NA	NA	TRBJ2-7	CASSTLGQTNYEQYF	TGTGCCAGCAGTACCTTGGGGCAGACAAACTACGAGCAGTACTTC
TRBV19	NA	NA	TRBJ1-1	CASSQGRNTEAFF	TGTGCCAGTAGCCAGGGGCGGAACACTGAAGCTTTCTTT
TRBV5-5	TRBD2	NA	TRBJ2-2	CASSSLSGATGELFF	TGTGCCAGCAGCTCCCTCAGCGGGGCCACCGGGGAGCTGTTTTTT
TRBV4-1	TRBD1	NA	TRBJ1-2	CASSLRLDRGRNYGYTF	TGCGCCAGCAGCCTCCGACTCGACAGGGGGAGAAACTATGGCTACACCTTC